The 25 T cell receptor beta chains in this list originate from one sample, sequenced in a study of T cells after yellow fever vaccination. TCRdb reprocessed the 5' RACE reads with MiXCR, giving one entry per CDR3 protein. The sample has 130,000 or so distinct CDR3 sequences, around 15% seen once. This specimen was CD8+ T cells sorted from PBMCs, taken 5 days after the yellow fever booster vaccination. All receptors come from a man aged 18 to 30 who received the YFV17D yellow fever vaccine.

This chain uses TRBV6-2 or TRBV6-3 with TRBJ1-1; D is ambiguous. The germline V gene encodes CDR1 MNHEY and CDR2 SVGEGT. With 6 bases removed from V and 0 bases from J, the gap between germline ends came to 17 bases. The CDR3 consists of 16 residues. The CDR3 sequence is CASSLPVHLMNTEAFF. The DNA of the CDR3 is TGTGCCAGCAGCCTCCCGGTACATCTTATGAACACTGAAGCTTTCTTT.

This clonotype was observed many times. The CDR3 DNA follows: TGTGCCAGCAGCTTAGTTCTCCCCGGTGTCGGGGTCGATGGATTCTTC. This gives the protein CASSLVLPGVGVDGFF. V gene TRBV11-2 combines with J gene TRBJ2-1, with a weak D call TRBD2 (5 bases). CDR3 size: 16 residues. Trimming cost V 1 base and J 16 bases, with 26 bases left between them. In germline, CDR1 is SGHAT, CDR2 FQNNGV.

V usage is TRBV7-9 and J usage is TRBJ2-5; unclear D gene. Germline values: CDR1 SEHNR, CDR2 FQNEAQ (reference sequence). Between the trimmed V and J ends, which lost 1 base and 5 bases, there was a span of 11 bases. There are 14 residues in the CDR3. The CDR3 DNA reads TGTGCCAGCAGCTTAGATTTGGAACGGGAGACCCAGTACTTC. Its translation: CASSLDLERETQYF.

V is TRBV4-1 and J is TRBJ2-5; maybe TRBD2 (5 bases). Germline CDR1 and CDR2: MGHRA and YSYEKL. CDR3 length: 17 amino acids. Trimming stripped 5 bases from V and 0 bases from J, with 19 bases between. In DNA form, the CDR3 reads TGCGCCAGCAGCTCCCAGACTCGAGCGGTGTACCAAGAGACCCAGTACTTC. Translated: CASSSQTRAVYQETQYF.

The CDR3 bases are TGTGCCAGCAGTTTGTCCAGAAACACCGGGGAGCTGTTTTTT. It encodes CASSLSRNTGELFF. The chain links TRBV27 to TRBJ2-2; D not certain. V lost 3 bases and J 2 bases, leaving 7 bases between the germline ends. Per germline, CDR1 MNHEY and CDR2 SMNVEV (reference sequence). The CDR3 extends over 14 amino acids.

This chain uses TRBV5-1 with TRBJ2-3; no clear D gene. The V gene's germline CDR1 is SGHRS and CDR2 YFSETQ. The V end was cut by 0 bases, the J end by 3 bases, with 11 bases between. CDR3 length: 15 residues. The CDR3 spells CASSLESPGTDTQYF. CDR3 in DNA: TGCGCCAGCAGCTTGGAGTCCCCTGGAACAGATACGCAGTATTTT. Combining the CDR3 with reference TRBV5-1 and TRBJ2-3 gives the whole variable domain KAGVTQTPRYLIKTRGQQVTLSCSPISGHRSVSWYQQTPGQGLQFLFEYFSETQRNKGNFPGRFSGRQFSNSRSEMNVSTLELGDSALYLCASSLESPGTDTQYFGPGTRLTVL.

The chain recombines TRBV4-1 with TRBJ2-7; the D gene could be TRBD1 or TRBD2 (5 bases each). CDR1 is MGHRA, CDR2 YSYEKL, per germline. V was trimmed by 0 bases and J by 2 bases, leaving 11 bases between them. CDR3 length: 15 residues. The CDR3 here is CASSQDGTGTYEQYF. CDR3 nucleotide sequence: TGCGCCAGCAGCCAAGATGGGACGGGCACCTACGAGCAGTACTTC.

This clonotype occurred a few times. The V and J genes are TRBV7-2 and TRBJ2-7, with a possible D match to TRBD1 (5 bases). The CDR3 covers 14 residues. The ends were cut back, 0 bases at V and 9 bases at J, with 15 bases in the middle. Germline values: CDR1 SGHTA, CDR2 FQGNSA. The CDR3 coding sequence is TGTGCCAGCAGCTTAGCCGACAGCCACACCGGGCAGTACTTC. Translating gives CASSLADSHTGQYF.

V gene TRBV2 combines with J gene TRBJ1-3, with D possibly TRBD1 on 5 matching bases. This CDR3 has 13 residues. Germline-derived CDR1 and CDR2 are SNHLY and FYNNEI. Trimming removed 5 bases from V and 2 bases from J, with 7 bases in between. This CDR3 is CASSRQTGNTIYF. CDR3 DNA: TGTGCCAGCAGTCGACAGACTGGAAACACCATATATTTT.

This clonotype was found a few times. V and J are TRBV30 and TRBJ2-2; D uncertain. V lost 4 bases and J 4 bases, leaving 10 bases between the germline ends. CDR1 and CDR2 (germline): GTSNPN, SVGIG (reference sequence). The CDR3 has 13 amino acids. The CDR3 DNA sequence: TGTGCCTGGAACTGGGGTACCACCGGGGAGCTGTTTTTT. It specifies CAWNWGTTGELFF.

This chain links TRBV6-2 or TRBV6-3 with TRBJ2-7; D unclear. This CDR3 has 12 amino acids. V shed 6 bases and J shed 3 bases, with 9 bases lying between them. The germline V gene encodes CDR1 MNHEY and CDR2 SVGEGT. The CDR3 DNA is TGTGCCAGCAGGGAACAGAACTACGAGCAGTACTTC. Protein: CASREQNYEQYF.

This clonotype was seen a handful of times. The chain carries TRBV5-6 and TRBJ2-7; 11 positions match TRBD1. V lost 0 bases and J lost 2; bases outside the gene matches: 4. The CDR3 sequence is 16 residues long. From germline, CDR1 is SGHDT and CDR2 YYEEEE. The CDR3: CASSLASGQGAYEQYV. For the CDR3, the DNA is TGTGCCAGCAGCTTGGCTTCGGGACAGGGGGCCTACGAGCAGTACGTC.

This rearrangement joins TRBV6-5 to TRBJ2-7, with TRBD1 matching 8 bases. CDR1 MNHEY and CDR2 SVGAGI come from the germline V gene. Losses at the gene ends were 6 bases for V and 2 bases for J; bases not matched to a gene: 6. The length of the CDR3 is 14 residues. CDR3 protein: CASSHDRGPYEQYV. CDR3 nucleotides: TGTGCCAGCAGCCATGACAGGGGACCCTACGAGCAGTACGTC.

This clonotype was observed a handful of times. The rearrangement uses TRBV6-5 and TRBJ2-7; a weak D match, TRBD1 (5 bases). CDR3 size: 13 residues. Germline lookup yields CDR1 MNHEY and CDR2 SVGAGI. The V end was cut by 3 bases, the J end by 3 bases, with 9 bases between. In DNA form, the CDR3 reads TGTGCCAGCAGTTATGCCAGGGACTACGAGCAGTACTTC. This codes for CASSYARDYEQYF.

CDR3 in amino acids: CASSHLVTGMNEQFF. DNA for the CDR3: TGCGCCAGCAGCCATTTGGTTACGGGGATGAATGAGCAGTTCTTC. The rearrangement joins TRBV4-1 to TRBJ2-1; maybe TRBD2 (5 bases). The CDR3 runs to 15 residues. Per germline, CDR1 MGHRA and CDR2 YSYEKL. With 3 bases removed from V and 7 bases from J, the gap between germline ends came to 16 bases.

The V and J genes are TRBV7-2 and TRBJ2-7; 12 nucleotides align to TRBD1. This CDR3 comprises 14 residues. Trimming cost V 5 bases and J 6 bases; bases outside gene matches: 5. Germline CDR1 and CDR2: SGHTA and FQGNSA. In nucleotides, the CDR3 is TGTGCCAGCAGCGTAAGGGACAGGGGGCGCGAGCAGTACTTC. Translated: CASSVRDRGREQYF.

The CDR3 loop reads CASSLGLAGLETQYF. The CDR3 coding sequence is TGTGCCAGCAGTCTGGGACTAGCGGGGTTAGAGACCCAGTACTTC. The V gene is TRBV9, the J gene TRBJ2-5; 13 bases line up with TRBD2. Germline V gives CDR1 SGDLS, CDR2 YYNGEE. V lost 5 bases and J lost 4; bases outside the gene matches: 5. The length of the CDR3 is 15 residues.

This clonotype was detected a few times. This chain joins TRBV29-1 and TRBJ2-5; D is perhaps TRBD2 (7 bases). The germline CDR1 and CDR2 sequences are SQVTM and ANQGSEA. The V end was cut by 3 bases, the J end by 5 bases, with 10 bases between. The CDR3 has 12 amino acids. The DNA for the CDR3 is TGCAGCGTTGACGAGGGGGGGGAGACCCAGTACTTC. Translation: CSVDEGGETQYF.

This rearrangement joins TRBV12-3 or TRBV12-4 to TRBJ1-2, with TRBD1 matching over 7 bases. The ends lost 4 bases at V and 4 bases at J; junction bases unmatched: 6. This CDR3 region has 14 residues. CDR3 protein: CASSSTGHFYGYTF. CDR3 nucleotides: TGTGCCAGCAGTTCGACAGGGCACTTCTATGGCTACACCTTC.

Only a few counts were recorded for this clonotype. The V gene is TRBV7-9, the J gene TRBJ2-3, with TRBD2 matching over 9 bases. The germline V gene encodes CDR1 SEHNR and CDR2 FQNEAQ (reference sequence). The V and J ends lost 6 bases and 0 bases, in that order; junction bases with no gene match: 4. The CDR3 totals 15 residues. The CDR3 is CASSTAGGSTDTQYF. DNA of the CDR3: TGTGCCAGCAGTACGGCGGGGGGGAGCACAGATACGCAGTATTTT.

This clonotype was found many times. The CDR3 region is CASSQAAGGSSYEQYF. The CDR3 DNA reads as TGTGCCAGCAGCCAAGCGGCGGGGGGCTCCTCCTACGAGCAGTACTTC. The genes are TRBV4-2 and TRBJ2-7, with 8 bases that match TRBD2. Germline V lookup: CDR1 LGHNA, CDR2 YNFKEQ. The junction had 5 bases not matched to a gene; V was cut back by 1 base and J by 0 bases. The CDR3 has 16 residues.

This clonotype was detected a few times. One end of the junction does not line up with germline, which may come from a read error. CDR3 DNA: TGTGCCAGCAGTTACTCGATAGAGGGATTTTCCATCTTT. Amino acids: CASSYSIEGFSIF. This sequence joins TRBV6-6 and TRBJ1-4; D unclear. Germline V CDR1 and CDR2: MNHNY, SVGAGI (reference sequence). The CDR3 covers 13 residues.

The genes are TRBV19 and TRBJ1-2; no clear D. This CDR3 spans 15 amino acids. Trimming left V 3 bases short and J 0 bases short, with 11 bases between. Germline V CDR1 and CDR2: LNHDA, SQIVND (reference sequence). The CDR3 region has the DNA TGTGCCAGTAGTATCCTGGCCTTAGCTAACTATGGCTACACCTTC. This gives the protein CASSILALANYGYTF. The entire variable domain, with the rest obtained from reference TRBV19 and TRBJ1-2, is as follows: DGGITQSPKYLFRKEGQNVTLSCEQNLNHDAMYWYRQDPGQGLRLIYYSQIVNDFQKGDIAEGYSVSREKKESFPLTVTSAQKNPTAFYLCASSILALANYGYTFGSGTRLTVV.

At least ten counts were recorded for this clonotype. This rearrangement joins TRBV29-1 to TRBJ2-5; tentative D call: TRBD1 (6 bases). V lost 3 bases and J lost 0, with 14 bases in between. The CDR3 is 15 amino acids. CDR1 is SQVTM, CDR2 ANQGSEA, per germline. As DNA, the CDR3 is TGCAGCGTTGAGTCCGGTAGGGGGTACCAAGAGACCCAGTACTTC. This codes for CSVESGRGYQETQYF.

This clonotype was observed a handful of times. This chain uses TRBV29-1 with TRBJ2-7, with D tentatively TRBD1 (6 bases). The CDR3 has 14 residues. V lost 2 bases, J lost 6 bases, and 17 bases lay in between. Germline V gene data show CDR1 as SQVTM and CDR2 as ANQGSEA. The CDR3 reads CSVETSEGVSEQYF. As DNA, the CDR3 is TGCAGCGTTGAAACGAGTGAGGGGGTTAGCGAGCAGTACTTC.